The 26 T cell receptor delta chains in this list originate from one sample, sequenced in a study of γδ T cells in repeated Plasmodium falciparum infection. TCRdb re-called the multiplex PCR reads through CATT. There are roughly 93,000 delta-chain clones in the sample; over 0.9% occur only once, and around 9.6% lies in the top ten. Vgamma9/Vdelta2+ and Vdelta2-negative gammadelta T cells were flow-sorted from PBMC for bulk sequencing. Sequenced input: gamma-delta T cells from blood. All receptors derive from a pool of human donors (malaria-infected and uninfected, not separated).

This clone was detected a few times. TCRdb records a much larger clone's protein for this DNA, with a difference at residue 14 that likely arises from a read error; the protein given is the translation of the DNA. V and J are TRDV2 and TRDJ1; 7 bases align to TRDD3. Assignment of the J gene here rests on matching the DNA to germline, because TCRdb gives none. CDR1 GEAIGNYY and CDR2 EKD come from the germline V gene. CDR3 length: 17 residues. Here the CDR3 DNA reads TGTGCCTGTGACACCTACCTTGGGGGGGATCCCACCGATAGACTCATCTTT. It is translated as CACDTYLGGDPTDRLIF.

In the case of this clone: The TCRdb protein comes from a much larger clone and disagrees with this DNA's translation at residue 7, likely due to a read error; the protein given here is derived from the DNA. The chain links TRDV2 to TRDJ1; 7 nucleotides line up with TRDD3. The J gene comes from matching the DNA to germline here; TCRdb lacks it. V gave up 3 bases and J gave up 1 base; unmatched junction bases: 7. The CDR3 consists of 15 residues. Germline V gene data show CDR1 as GEAIGNYY and CDR2 as EKD. CDR3 protein: CACDYMGEATDKLIF. DNA for the CDR3: TGTGCCTGTGACTATATGGGGGAAGCCACCGATAAACTCATCTTT.

Only a few counts were recorded for this clone. TCRdb shows a much larger clone's protein in place of this DNA's translation, and the two differ at residue 10, likely through a read error; the protein shown is translated from the DNA. The rearrangement links TRDV2 to TRDJ1, with 8 bases that match TRDD3. As TCRdb names no J gene, one was assigned here on the basis of a DNA match to germline. Per the germline V gene, CDR1 is GEAIGNYY and CDR2 is EKD. The junction had 33 bases not matched to a gene; V was cut back by 0 bases and J by 7 bases. The CDR3 consists of 23 residues. The CDR3 DNA reads as TGTGCCTGTGACACCGCCGGTCGGGCCGGGGTCTGGGGGACTCGACCCCTATCGCCTAAACTCATCTTT. Its protein product is CACDTAGRAGVWGTRPLSPKLIF.

Regarding this clone: The protein given by TCRdb reflects a much larger clone and differs at residue 10 from this DNA's translation, likely from a read error; the protein shown is the DNA's translation. This sequence joins TRDV2 and TRDJ1; the match to TRDD3 covers 8 bases. TCRdb gives no J gene; it was assigned here by matching the DNA to germline. The CDR3 length is 14 residues. V trimming: 0 bases; J trimming: 6 bases; junction bases outside the gene matches: 5. From germline, CDR1 is GEAIGNYY and CDR2 EKD. DNA for the CDR3: TGTGCCTGTGACACCGGACTGGGGGCCAATAAACTCATCTTT. It yields the protein CACDTGLGANKLIF.

This clone was seen more than once but under ten times. A far larger clone lies a single base away; this is likely a read error. Other nucleotide sequences from this sample produce the same CDR3. The V gene is TRDV1, the J gene TRDJ2, with 7 positions matching TRDD3. TCRdb does not report a J gene; here it was assigned by matching the DNA to germline references. V lost 3 bases to trimming and J lost 8 bases; unmatched junction nucleotides: 24. The germline V gene has CDR1 TSWWSYY and CDR2 QGS. The CDR3 is 20 residues long. The CDR3 nucleotides are TGTGCTCTTGGGGAGGTCACTATGACTGGGGATCCCGGTGGTGGGGCACAACTCTTCTTT. Translated, it gives CALGEVTMTGDPGGGAQLFF.

This clone was detected a few times. The protein held in TCRdb is that of a much larger clone and does not match this DNA's translation at residue 6, likely because of a read error; the protein shown is translated from the DNA. The rearrangement links TRDV2 to TRDJ1, with 13 bases fitting TRDD3. Germline-derived CDR1 and CDR2 are GEAIGNYY and EKD. Germline trimming cut 0 bases from V and 3 bases from J; bases unmatched to any gene: 15. This CDR3 is built from 20 residues. The CDR3 DNA reads as TGTGCCTGTGACACCGCGGTACTGGGGGATACGCGGGTAATCGCCGATAAACTCATCTTT. Translating it yields CACDTAVLGDTRVIADKLIF.

Comment on this clone: TCRdb has a much larger clone's protein, which differs at residue 19 from the translation of this DNA, likely because of a read error; what is shown is the protein translated from the DNA. The V gene is listed as TRDV2; no J gene was called; the table's D gene call, TRDD3, was not cross checked with the DNA. The germline V gene has CDR1 GEAIGNYY and CDR2 EKD. This CDR3 region has 20 residues. As DNA, the CDR3 is TGTGCCTGTGACCGTTCCGGCCATACTGGGGGACCATTTGACACCGATAAACTCACCTTT. Translating it yields CACDRSGHTGGPFDTDKLTF.

Note on this clone: TCRdb lists the protein of a much larger clone for this DNA, which differs at residue 6, so this is likely a read error; the protein given here is translated from the DNA itself. The gene calls are TRDV1 and TRDJ1; 8 bases fit TRDD3. J gave up 5 bases and V 3 bases, and 20 bases lay outside the gene matches. This CDR3 region has 19 residues. CDR1 and CDR2 from the germline V gene are TSWWSYY and QGS. For the CDR3, the DNA is TGTGCTCTTGGGGATTACTTAGTTAGCCGGGGGATAACCAAGGATAAACTCATCTTT. Protein product: CALGDYLVSRGITKDKLIF.

Comments on this clone: It differs at one base from a far larger clone, so likely a read error. The identical CDR3 is also encoded by other nucleotide sequences in the sample. This rearrangement joins TRDV1 to TRDJ1; 7 bases match TRDD3. No J gene was available from TCRdb, and it was assigned here by a germline match of the DNA. The CDR3 consists of 18 residues. The V and J ends lost 1 base and 2 bases, in that order; junction bases with no gene match: 13. Per the germline V gene, CDR1 is TSWWSYY and CDR2 is QGS. CDR3 bases: TGTGCTCTTGGGGAACGTGGAGCAGGGATACTGGGTACCGATAAACTCATCTTT. Translation: CALGERGAGILGTDKLIF.

Concerning this clone itself: The protein held in TCRdb is that of a much larger clone and does not match this DNA's translation at residue 3, likely because of a read error; the protein shown is translated from the DNA. The genes are TRDV2 and TRDJ1; TRDD3 matches 7 bases. In the absence of a J gene in TCRdb, the DNA was matched to germline to assign it here. The CDR3 length is 16 residues. Germline V gene sequence: CDR1 GEAIGNYY, CDR2 EKD. The CDR3 DNA follows: TGTGCCCGTGACTTTATACGGGGGATGGGATCCGATAAACTCATCTTT. Protein: CARDFIRGMGSDKLIF.

With respect to this clone: TCRdb's protein, taken from a much larger clone, differs from this DNA's translation at residue 12, likely owing to a read error; the protein displayed comes from the DNA. V gene assignment gives TRDV1, but the J gene was left uncalled. CDR3 size: 13 residues. Germline V gene lookup returns CDR1 TSWWSYY and CDR2 QGS. The CDR3 coding sequence is TGTGCTCTGCGGCCTTCCCTGACCGATAAACTCACCTTT. It yields the protein CALRPSLTDKLTF.

Comment on this clone: TCRdb lists the protein of a much larger clone for this DNA, which differs at residue 5, so this is likely a read error; the protein given here is translated from the DNA itself. The chain links TRDV1 to TRDJ1; 7 bases map to TRDD3. The J gene, left out of TCRdb, was set here by checking the DNA against germline. This CDR3 spans 24 amino acids. After removal of 4 bases from V and 0 bases from J, the junction contained 32 bases not matched to a gene. In germline, CDR1 is TSWWSYY, CDR2 QGS. The CDR3 is CALGGAPIGLALLGFYDYTDKLIF. For the CDR3, the DNA is TGTGCTCTTGGGGGAGCCCCGATTGGCCTAGCTTTACTGGGGTTCTACGATTACACCGATAAACTCATCTTT.

This clone has at least ten counts. The translation of this DNA and the TCRdb protein of a much larger clone differ at residue 11, probably owing to a read error; the protein shown here is translated from the DNA. The chain employs TRDV3 and TRDJ1; D gene uncertain. In germline, CDR1 is TVYSNPD, CDR2 GDNSRS (reference sequence). The CDR3 sequence is 13 residues long. CDR3 bases: TGTGCCTTTCGGCGCGACTACACCGATAAACCCATCTTT. Protein: CAFRRDYTDKPIF. The variable domain in full, completed from reference TRDV3 and TRDJ1, reads CDKVTQSSPDQTVASGSEVVLLCTYDTVYSNPDLFWYRIRPDYSFQFVFYGDNSRSEGADFTQGRFSVKHILTQKAFHLVISPVRTEDSATYYCAFRRDYTDKPIFGKGTRVTVEP.

This clone was picked up a small number of times. The protein held in TCRdb is that of a much larger clone and does not match this DNA's translation at residue 9, likely because of a read error; the protein shown is translated from the DNA. V gene TRDV2 combines with J gene TRDJ1; TRDD3 matches at 9 bases. Here the J gene was assigned by germline matching of the DNA, as TCRdb has none. CDR3 length: 17 residues. The J segment lost 2 bases and the V segment lost 3 bases, leaving 12 bases of the junction unmatched. Germline CDR1 is GEAIGNYY and CDR2 is EKD. The CDR3 spells CACDLVLGESTTDKLIF. The DNA of the CDR3 is TGTGCCTGTGACCTGGTACTGGGGGAAAGCACGACCGATAAACTCATCTTT.

Comment on this clone: TCRdb assigns this DNA the protein of a much larger clone, which departs from its translation at residue 16; this likely reflects a read error, and the protein shown comes from translating the DNA. The chain joins TRDV1 to TRDJ1; the D is unclear. Germline V gives CDR1 TSWWSYY, CDR2 QGS. This CDR3 contains 18 residues. This chain's CDR3 is CALGVRWAPDVQADKFIF. The DNA of the CDR3 is TGTGCTCTTGGGGTCCGTTGGGCCCCGGATGTACAGGCCGATAAATTCATCTTT.

Notes on this clone: TCRdb has a much larger clone's protein, which differs at residue 7 from the translation of this DNA, likely because of a read error; what is shown is the protein translated from the DNA. The chain recombines TRDV1 with TRDJ1; no clear D. The J gene is absent in TCRdb and was assigned here via DNA matching to germline. This CDR3 spans 19 amino acids. The germline V gene has CDR1 TSWWSYY and CDR2 QGS. Trimming left V 4 bases short and J 0 bases short, with 24 bases between. CDR3 DNA: TGTGCTCTTGGGGGACGTACAAACCGCTCGTGTAGGGACACCGATAAACTCATCTTT. It yields the protein CALGGRTNRSCRDTDKLIF.

This clone appeared many times. The protein given by TCRdb reflects a much larger clone and differs at residue 12 from this DNA's translation, likely from a read error; the protein shown is the DNA's translation. V usage is TRDV1 and J usage is TRDJ1, with D perhaps TRDD3 (5 bases). CDR1 is TSWWSYY, CDR2 QGS, per germline. There are 15 residues in the CDR3. CDR3 bases: TGTGCTCTTGGGGAATTGGGGTTTTACACCGATGAACTCATCTTT. Translation: CALGELGFYTDELIF.

Worth noting for this clone: Given a far larger clone just one base away, this is likely a sequencing read error. The sample holds other DNA sequences that translate to the same CDR3. The chain links TRDV2 to TRDJ1; 7 bases are a match to TRDD3. The germline gives CDR1 GEAIGNYY, CDR2 EKD. The CDR3 sequence is 18 residues long. Written as DNA, the CDR3 is TGTGCCTGTGACTCAATTGGTACCGGGGGATCGTACACCGATAAGCTCATCTTT. Translated, it gives CACDSIGTGGSYTDKLIF.

About this clone: TCRdb has a much larger clone's protein, which differs at residue 7 from the translation of this DNA, likely because of a read error; what is shown is the protein translated from the DNA. The V call is TRDV1, the J call TRDJ2; the match to TRDD3 covers 13 bases. J lost 0 bases, V lost 0 bases, and 13 bases had no gene match. This CDR3 is 22 amino acids long. Germline V CDR1 and CDR2: TSWWSYY, QGS. The CDR3 is CALGELASLLGDTFSLTAQLFF. The CDR3 coding sequence is TGTGCTCTTGGGGAACTAGCGTCCCTACTGGGGGATACGTTTTCTTTGACAGCACAACTCTTCTTT.

As for this clone: This DNA translates differently at residue 13 from the TCRdb protein, which is that of a much larger clone; a read error is likely, and the protein shown is the DNA's own translation. This chain joins TRDV2 and TRDJ1, with 12 bases matching TRDD3. TCRdb leaves out the J gene; it was filled in here by matching the DNA to germline. CDR3 length: 16 residues. Germline V gene lookup returns CDR1 GEAIGNYY and CDR2 EKD. CDR3: CACDKLGDTRADRLIF. CDR3 coding DNA: TGTGCCTGTGATAAACTGGGGGATACTCGGGCCGATAGACTCATCTTT.

Regarding this clone: The protein given by TCRdb reflects a much larger clone and differs at residue 11 from this DNA's translation, likely from a read error; the protein shown is the DNA's translation. The sample carries other DNA sequences with the same CDR3. The J gene is TRDJ1, the V gene TRDV1; 8 nucleotides agree with TRDD3. No J segment appears in TCRdb, so it was assigned here by matching the sequence to germline. The CDR3 sequence is 19 residues long. With 4 bases clipped from V and 8 bases from J, the junction kept 24 bases outside the gene matches. Germline V CDR1 and CDR2: TSWWSYY, QGS. The CDR3 nucleotides read TGTGCTCTTGGGGGATTCGATAACTACGTACGGGGGGATATCGACAAACTCATCTTT. It yields the protein CALGGFDNYVRGDIDKLIF.

This clone has a count of ten or more. The protein given by TCRdb reflects a much larger clone and differs at residue 11 from this DNA's translation, likely from a read error; the protein shown is the DNA's translation. The V and J genes are TRDV2 and TRDJ1; weak D call: TRDD3 (5 bases). Germline lookup yields CDR1 GEAIGNYY and CDR2 EKD. Trimming removed 1 base from V and 7 bases from J, with 18 bases in between. This CDR3 is built from 15 residues. The CDR3 loop reads CACDTAGPGGGKLIF. For the CDR3, the DNA is TGTGCCTGTGACACGGCTGGCCCGGGGGGCGGTAAACTCATCTTT.

Of note for this clone: TCRdb's listed protein matches a much larger clone and diverges from this DNA's translation at residue 16, likely through a read error; the protein shown comes from the DNA. The chain is built from TRDV1 and TRDJ3; the match to TRDD3 covers 7 bases. TCRdb records no J gene; here it was assigned by comparing the DNA to germline. The CDR3 consists of 21 residues. Germline CDR1 reads TSWWSYY; CDR2 reads QGS. The CDR3 nucleotides are TGTGCTCTTGCCCTCTTGGGGATAAGGTCGGATAGCTCCTGGGACGCCCGACAGATGTTTTTC. It codes for CALALLGIRSDSSWDARQMFF.

About this clone: TCRdb's protein, taken from a much larger clone, differs from this DNA's translation at residue 6, likely owing to a read error; the protein displayed comes from the DNA. The chain links TRDV2 to TRDJ1; 7 nucleotides match TRDD3. TCRdb does not report a J gene; here it was assigned by matching the DNA to germline references. Unmatched junction bases numbered 22, after V lost 1 base and J lost 0 bases. The CDR3 contains 21 residues. Germline lookup yields CDR1 GEAIGNYY and CDR2 EKD. The CDR3 sequence is CACDTRQDWGSTIPYTDKLIF. DNA of the CDR3: TGTGCCTGTGACACACGGCAAGACTGGGGATCCACCATACCCTACACCGATAAACTCATCTTT.

This clone was found a few times. The protein TCRdb gives is from a much larger clone and does not agree with this DNA's translation at residue 16, likely a read error; the protein shown here comes from the DNA. The J gene went uncalled, whereas the V gene is TRDV2; TRDD3 is the table's D call and was not checked against the DNA. Germline values: CDR1 GEAIGNYY, CDR2 EKD. This CDR3 comprises 18 residues. The DNA of the CDR3 is TGTGCCTGTGACATACAACCGGGGCACTCCTGGGACACCCGACAGACGTTTTTC. Its protein is CACDIQPGHSWDTRQTFF.

For this clone: The TCRdb protein, from a much larger clone, departs from this DNA's translation at residue 14, likely by read error; the protein shown derives from the DNA. The rearrangement links TRDV1 to TRDJ1; 9 bases map to TRDD3. The J gene is not listed in TCRdb, so it was assigned here from a DNA match to germline. The V gene's germline CDR1 is TSWWSYY and CDR2 QGS. The CDR3 has 19 residues. Germline trimming cut 2 bases from V and 10 bases from J; bases unmatched to any gene: 23. The CDR3 DNA is TGTGCTCTTGGGGAATTTACTCCTGGCCGTACTGGGGGAGACCGGACACTCATCTTT. Its translation: CALGEFTPGRTGGDRTLIF.